The T cell receptor beta chain under discussion was sequenced for a study of graft-versus-host responses after intestinal transplantation. The V gene end was trimmed by 4 bases and the J gene end by 4 bases; junction bases not matched to a gene: 6. Germline-derived CDR1 and CDR2 are MNHEY and SVGAGI. The CDR3 sequence is 14 residues long. This clone is judged medium-sized. Profiled with immunoSEQ multiplex PCR; TCRdb holds only in-frame clones, not every one. The sample lists 5,000 or so clones, 25% to 35% seen once, with roughly 5% in the top ten. The chain employs TRBV6-5 and TRBJ2-7; 8 nucleotides agree with TRBD1. This specimen was alloreactive CD4+ T cells from a mixed lymphocyte reaction culture, taken before transplantation. Indicated subset: CFSE-low proliferating T cells sorted from roughly 6-day pre-transplant mixed lymphocyte reaction (GvH or HvG direction). The origin of this receptor is a human patient who was an organ donor for intestinal transplantation. The CDR3 nucleotides read TGTGCCAGCAGTTGGAGACAGGGGCTGTACGAGCAGTACTTC. Amino acids: CASSWRQGLYEQYF.